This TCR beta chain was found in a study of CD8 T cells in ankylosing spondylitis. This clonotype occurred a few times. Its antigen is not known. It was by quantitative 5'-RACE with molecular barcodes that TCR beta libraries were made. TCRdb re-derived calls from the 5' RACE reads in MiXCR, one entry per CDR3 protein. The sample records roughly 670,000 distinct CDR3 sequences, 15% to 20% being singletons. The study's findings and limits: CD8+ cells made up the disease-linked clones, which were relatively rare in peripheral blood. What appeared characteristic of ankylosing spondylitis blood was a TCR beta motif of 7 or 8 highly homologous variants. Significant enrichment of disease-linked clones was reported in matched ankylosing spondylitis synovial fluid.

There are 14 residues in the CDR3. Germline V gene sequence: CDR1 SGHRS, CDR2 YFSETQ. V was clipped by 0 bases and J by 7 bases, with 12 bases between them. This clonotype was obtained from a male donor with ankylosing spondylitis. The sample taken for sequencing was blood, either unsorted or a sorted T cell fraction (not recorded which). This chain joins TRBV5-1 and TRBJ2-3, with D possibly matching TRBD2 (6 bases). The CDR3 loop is CASSLVREGHTQYF. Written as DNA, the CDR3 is TGCGCCAGCAGCTTGGTGCGGGAAGGACATACGCAGTATTTT.